This T cell receptor beta chain stems from a study of cytomegalovirus exposure and HLA in healthy donors. Overall study: The roughly 120 validation repertoires matched the approximately 670 first-cohort repertoires in platform, a later analysis reported. The study, taken as a whole, reports: Some public TCRs appeared in many individuals, while most sequences were rare.

Germline CDR1 MGHRA, CDR2 YSYEKL. The CDR3 loop spans 15 amino acids. With 2 bases removed from V and 7 bases from J, the gap between germline ends came to 14 bases. Clones were sequenced by immunoSEQ multiplex PCR, and TCRdb holds only the in-frame ones, with some missing. The data contain some 150,000 clones, more than 80% of them singletons. On this clone: Its antigen remains unknown.

The chain links TRBV4-1 to TRBJ1-4; D is unresolved. The specimen sequenced was PBMCs. This clonotype was obtained from a woman between 25 and 40 years old in good health and CMV-seropositive. The CDR3 sequence is CASSQLPPPGEKLFF. The CDR3 coding sequence is TGCGCCAGCAGCCAATTACCCCCCCCGGGTGAAAAACTGTTTTTT.